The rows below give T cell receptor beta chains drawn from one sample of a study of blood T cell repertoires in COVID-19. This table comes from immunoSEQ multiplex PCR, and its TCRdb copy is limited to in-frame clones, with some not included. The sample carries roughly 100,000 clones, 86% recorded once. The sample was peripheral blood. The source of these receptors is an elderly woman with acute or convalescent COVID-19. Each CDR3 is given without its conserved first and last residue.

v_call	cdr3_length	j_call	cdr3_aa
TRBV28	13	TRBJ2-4	ASTKRLLAKNIQY
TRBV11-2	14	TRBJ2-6	ASSLNGVSGANVLT
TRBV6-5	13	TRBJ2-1	ASRVPGQGSMGQF
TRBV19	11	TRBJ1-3	ASSRDKGNTIY
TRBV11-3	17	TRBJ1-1	ASSLGRVRTVARRTEAF
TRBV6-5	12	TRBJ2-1	ASSYGLGGYEQF
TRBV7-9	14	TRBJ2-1	ASSLRLSGGNNEQF
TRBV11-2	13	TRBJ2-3	ASSSSGGHTDTQY
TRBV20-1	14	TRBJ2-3	SASSPGGSGTDTQY
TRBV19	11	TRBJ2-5	AVIETGQETQY
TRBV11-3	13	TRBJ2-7	ASRFRIPGTYEQY
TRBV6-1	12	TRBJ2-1	ASSEVLAGPRQF
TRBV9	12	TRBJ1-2	ASSAGQGAYGYT
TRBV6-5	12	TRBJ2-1	ASSPLDRVHEQF
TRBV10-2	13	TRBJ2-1	ASSDSSGGAREQF
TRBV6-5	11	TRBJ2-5	ASSITGKETQY
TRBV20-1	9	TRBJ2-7	SALRGYEQY
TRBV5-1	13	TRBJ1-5	ASSATGGGNQPQH
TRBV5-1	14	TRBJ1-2	ASSPEGQGAYYGYT
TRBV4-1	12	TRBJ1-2	ASSQGATNYGYT
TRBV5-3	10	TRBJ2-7	AREFDRVEQY
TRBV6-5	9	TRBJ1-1	AGFRDTEAF
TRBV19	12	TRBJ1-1	ASSTRGGGTEAF
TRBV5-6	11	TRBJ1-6	ASSFGRDSPLH
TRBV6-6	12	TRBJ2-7	ASSSLGAPYEQY
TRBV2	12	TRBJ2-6	ASNPYSGANVLT
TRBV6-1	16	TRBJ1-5	ASSAVHRATYSNQPQH
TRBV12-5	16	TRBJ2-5	ASGLVPKAAGNQETQY
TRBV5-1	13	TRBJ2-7	ASSLGGVGRYEQY
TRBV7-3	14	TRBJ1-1	ASSLRQASLNTEAF